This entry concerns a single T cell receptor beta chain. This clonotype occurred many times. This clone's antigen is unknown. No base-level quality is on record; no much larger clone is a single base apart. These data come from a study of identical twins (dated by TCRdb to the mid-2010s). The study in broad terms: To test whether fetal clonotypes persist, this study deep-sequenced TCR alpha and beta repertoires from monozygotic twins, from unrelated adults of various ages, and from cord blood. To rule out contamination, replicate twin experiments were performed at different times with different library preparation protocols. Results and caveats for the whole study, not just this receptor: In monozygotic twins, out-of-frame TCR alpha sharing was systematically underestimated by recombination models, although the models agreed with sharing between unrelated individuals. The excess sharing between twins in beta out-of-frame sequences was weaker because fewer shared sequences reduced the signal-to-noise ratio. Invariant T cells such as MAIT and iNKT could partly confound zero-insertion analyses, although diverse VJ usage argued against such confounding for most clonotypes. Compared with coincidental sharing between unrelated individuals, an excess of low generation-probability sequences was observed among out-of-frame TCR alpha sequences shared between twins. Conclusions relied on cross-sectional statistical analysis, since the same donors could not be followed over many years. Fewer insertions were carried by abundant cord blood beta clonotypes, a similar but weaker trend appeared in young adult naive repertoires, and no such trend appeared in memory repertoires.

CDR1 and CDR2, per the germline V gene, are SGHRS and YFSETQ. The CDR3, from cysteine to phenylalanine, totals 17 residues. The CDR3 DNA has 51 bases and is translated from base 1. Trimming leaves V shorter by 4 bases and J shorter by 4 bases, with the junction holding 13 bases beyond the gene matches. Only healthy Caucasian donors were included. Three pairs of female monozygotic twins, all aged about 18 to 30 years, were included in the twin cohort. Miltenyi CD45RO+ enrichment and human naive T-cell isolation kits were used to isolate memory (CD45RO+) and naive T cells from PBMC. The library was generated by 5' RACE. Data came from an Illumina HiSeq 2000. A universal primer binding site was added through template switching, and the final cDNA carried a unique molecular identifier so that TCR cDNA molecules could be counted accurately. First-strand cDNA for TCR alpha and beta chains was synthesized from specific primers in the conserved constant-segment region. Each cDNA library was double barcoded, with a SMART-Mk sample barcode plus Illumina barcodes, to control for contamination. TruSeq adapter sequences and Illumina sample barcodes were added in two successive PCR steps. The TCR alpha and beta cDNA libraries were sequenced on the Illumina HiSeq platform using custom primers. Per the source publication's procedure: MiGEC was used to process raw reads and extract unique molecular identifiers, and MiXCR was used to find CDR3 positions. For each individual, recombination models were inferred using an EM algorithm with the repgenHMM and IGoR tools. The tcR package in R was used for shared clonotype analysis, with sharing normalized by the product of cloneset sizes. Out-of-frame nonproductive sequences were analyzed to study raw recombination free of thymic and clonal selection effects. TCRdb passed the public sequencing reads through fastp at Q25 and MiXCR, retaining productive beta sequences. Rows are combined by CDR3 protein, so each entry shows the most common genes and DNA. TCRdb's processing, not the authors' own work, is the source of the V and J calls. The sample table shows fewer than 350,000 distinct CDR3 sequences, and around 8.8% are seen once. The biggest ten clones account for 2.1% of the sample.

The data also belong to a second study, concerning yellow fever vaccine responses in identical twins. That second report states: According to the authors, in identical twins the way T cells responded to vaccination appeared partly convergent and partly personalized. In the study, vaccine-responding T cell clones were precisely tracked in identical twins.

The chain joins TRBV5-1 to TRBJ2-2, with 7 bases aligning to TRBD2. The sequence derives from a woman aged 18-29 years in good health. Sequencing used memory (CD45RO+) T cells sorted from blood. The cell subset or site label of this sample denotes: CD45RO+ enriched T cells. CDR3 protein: CASSRFTSAAGTGELFF. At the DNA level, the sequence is TGCGCCAGCAGCCGCTTTACTAGCGCGGCGGGCACCGGGGAGCTGTTTTTT.